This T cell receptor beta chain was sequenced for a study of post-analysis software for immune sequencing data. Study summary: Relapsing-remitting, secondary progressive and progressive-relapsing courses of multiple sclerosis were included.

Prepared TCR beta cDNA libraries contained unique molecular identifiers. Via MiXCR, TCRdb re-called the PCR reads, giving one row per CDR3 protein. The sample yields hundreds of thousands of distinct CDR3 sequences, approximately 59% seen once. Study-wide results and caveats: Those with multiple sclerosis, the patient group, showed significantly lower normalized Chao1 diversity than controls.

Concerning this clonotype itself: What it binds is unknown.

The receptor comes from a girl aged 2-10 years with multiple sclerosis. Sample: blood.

CDR3 sequence (DNA): TGTGCCAGCAGCCCGAACAGGGATGGCTACACCTTC. Translated: CASSPNRDGYTF. The chain carries TRBV5-5 and TRBJ1-2; D is perhaps TRBD1 (6 bases). The CDR3 is 12 residues long. Germline CDR1 and CDR2: SGHKS and YYEKEE (reference sequence). Trimming stripped 4 bases from V and 6 bases from J, with 10 bases between.